The present T cell receptor beta chain was sequenced within a study of blood T cell repertoires in COVID-19. Study-level information: Acute and convalescent COVID-19 samples came from the United States, Italy and Spain. Sample material is recorded as cDNA or gDNA derived from T cells, B-cell-depleted T cells, or PBMCs.

Study processing details: Reference gene primer amplification gave nucleated cell count estimates. This table comes from immunoSEQ multiplex PCR, and its TCRdb copy is limited to in-frame clones, with some not included. From that table come the V and J calls and clone size; the DNA was used to work out D and trimming. Altogether around 340,000 clones are present, 83% being singletons, with the ten largest covering almost 3%. V lost 3 bases and J 4 bases, leaving 14 bases between the germline ends. The CDR3 sequence is 15 residues long. Looked up from germline, CDR1 is SGHRS and CDR2 is YFSETQ. Sequences were obtained from peripheral blood. The chain uses TRBV5-1 and TRBJ1-5; a possible D gene is TRBD1 (5 bases). The receptor comes from a man aged 25-45 years with active or convalescent COVID-19. The CDR3 is CASSSGGGGNQPQHF. For the CDR3, the DNA is TGCGCCAGCAGCTCTGGTGGCGGGGGTAATCAGCCCCAGCATTTT. The whole variable domain, remainder taken from reference TRBV5-1 and TRBJ1-5, is KAGVTQTPRYLIKTRGQQVTLSCSPISGHRSVSWYQQTPGQGLQFLFEYFSETQRNKGNFPGRFSGRQFSNSRSEMNVSTLELGDSALYLCASSSGGGGNQPQHFGDGTRLSIL.